These 32 T cell receptor beta chains originate from one sample sequenced in a study of T-cell memory formation after mild COVID-19. TCRdb passed the 5' RACE reads through MiXCR, listing each CDR3 protein once. This table has around 200,000 distinct CDR3 sequences, about 18% appearing once. Specimen: PBMCs or a T cell subset sorted from them (not recorded which). These TCRs come from a young man who had mild COVID-19 (a few samples of this study predate the infection). Cell type and time point are not known.

The chain uses TRBV7-2 and TRBJ1-1, with D perhaps TRBD1 (6 bases). The CDR3 extends over 14 amino acids. Germline V gene lookup returns CDR1 SGHTA and CDR2 FQGNSA. Trimming shortened V by 5 bases and J by 0 bases, and 10 bases separated the two germline ends. The CDR3 DNA sequence: TGTGCCAGCAGCACCGGGACATTGAACACTGAAGCTTTCTTT. Its translation is CASSTGTLNTEAFF.

The chain links TRBV5-1 to TRBJ2-5; D is perhaps TRBD1 (6 bases). Trimming took 0 bases from V and 5 from J, leaving 14 bases between them. The CDR3 runs to 15 residues. In germline, CDR1 is SGHRS, CDR2 YFSETQ. CDR3 amino acids: CASSLVLGADETQYF. Written as DNA, the CDR3 is TGCGCCAGCAGCTTGGTTCTGGGGGCGGACGAGACCCAGTACTTC.

This clonotype was counted only a few times. The rearrangement uses TRBV5-4 and TRBJ2-3; TRBD2 aligns across 11 bases. Losses at the gene ends were 3 bases for V and 2 bases for J; bases not matched to a gene: 5. The CDR3 is 16 residues long. Germline values: CDR1 SGHNT, CDR2 YYREEE (reference sequence). The CDR3 reads CASSSRLAGFTDTQYF. The CDR3, as DNA: TGTGCCAGCAGCTCAAGACTAGCGGGATTCACAGATACGCAGTATTTT.

This clonotype was found a few times. The chain has TRBV6-2 or TRBV6-3 and TRBJ2-7; TRBD1 matches 9 bases. This CDR3 has 15 residues. CDR1 is MNHEY, CDR2 SVGEGT, per germline. V lost 6 bases and J lost 2; bases outside the gene matches: 8. In DNA form, the CDR3 reads TGTGCCAGCAGACCTACCGGGACAGGGACCTACGAGCAGTACGTC. Protein product: CASRPTGTGTYEQYV.

The chain carries TRBV9 and TRBJ1-3, with D unclear. From germline, CDR1 is SGDLS and CDR2 YYNGEE. Trimming left V 0 bases short and J 4 bases short, with 2 bases between. This CDR3 region has 12 residues. The DNA of the CDR3 is TGTGCCAGCAGCGTAGAAGGAAACACCATATATTTT. Translation gives CASSVEGNTIYF.

The chain joins TRBV19 to TRBJ2-2; D uncertain. Trimming removed 7 bases from V and 4 bases from J, with 16 bases in between. The CDR3 runs to 15 residues. Germline loops: CDR1 LNHDA, CDR2 SQIVND (reference sequence). The CDR3 sequence: CASTKRYGGTGELFF. The DNA for the CDR3 is TGTGCCAGTACCAAGAGGTATGGTGGCACCGGGGAGCTGTTTTTT. The complete variable domain, with remaining parts taken from reference TRBV19 and TRBJ2-2, reads DGGITQSPKYLFRKEGQNVTLSCEQNLNHDAMYWYRQDPGQGLRLIYYSQIVNDFQKGDIAEGYSVSREKKESFPLTVTSAQKNPTAFYLCASTKRYGGTGELFFGEGSRLTVL.

The chain combines TRBV18 with TRBJ1-1, with 7 nucleotides matching TRBD1. The CDR3 is made up of 13 amino acids. Trimming removed 6 bases from V and 1 base from J; junction bases left unmatched: 2. Germline CDR1 reads KGHSH; CDR2 reads LQKENI. CDR3 sequence (DNA): TGTGCCAGCTCGGGGACAGAGAACACTGAAGCTTTCTTT. It translates to CASSGTENTEAFF.

This clonotype turned up a few times. This chain joins TRBV6-2 or TRBV6-3 and TRBJ2-3; the D gene is possibly TRBD1 (6 bases). The CDR3 spans 13 residues. Trimming stripped 4 bases from V and 6 bases from J, with 11 bases between. Germline CDR1 and CDR2: MNHEY and SVGEGT. The chain's CDR3 is CASSLGTPDTQYF. CDR3 sequence (DNA): TGTGCCAGCAGTTTGGGGACACCGGATACGCAGTATTTT.

This clonotype was found a few times. V gene TRBV5-1 combines with J gene TRBJ1-6; possibly TRBD1 for D (5 bases). Trimming pared 0 bases from V and 7 bases from J, leaving 8 bases between. Germline lookup yields CDR1 SGHRS and CDR2 YFSETQ. There are 14 residues in the CDR3. CDR3 residues: CASSLGQINSPLHF. As DNA, the CDR3 is TGCGCCAGCAGCTTGGGACAGATAAATTCACCCCTCCACTTT.

This clonotype has more than one count but fewer than ten. The chain has TRBV5-1 and TRBJ1-1; possible D gene TRBD1, 5 bases. Germline V CDR1 and CDR2: SGHRS, YFSETQ. This CDR3 has 16 amino acids. V was clipped by 4 bases and J by 4 bases, with 20 bases between them. The CDR3, as DNA: TGCGCCAGCAGCCATCCTCGGGGGTCCGGACCCACTGAAGCTTTCTTT. It yields the protein CASSHPRGSGPTEAFF.

The V gene is TRBV7-3, the J gene TRBJ2-4, with 8 bases identical to TRBD2. The CDR3 is made up of 12 amino acids. Losses at the gene ends were 5 bases for V and 16 bases for J; bases not matched to a gene: 10. CDR1 is SGHTA, CDR2 FQGTGA, per germline. CDR3 protein: CASSPSGTSLYF. CDR3 nucleotides: TGTGCCAGCAGCCCCTCCGGGACTAGTCTCTACTTC.

The chain uses TRBV4-3 and TRBJ1-5, with D unclear. The CDR3 is 15 residues long. Germline CDR1 is LGHNA and CDR2 is YSLEER. V was cut by 4 bases and J by 3 bases, with 13 bases left in between. CDR3 protein: CASSPGLPLNQPQHF. Here the CDR3 DNA reads TGCGCCAGCAGCCCGGGGTTACCCCTCAATCAGCCCCAGCATTTT.

The chain couples TRBV12-3 or TRBV12-4 to TRBJ2-3, with a possible D match to TRBD2 (5 bases). The CDR3 is 14 amino acids. Trimming shortened V by 10 bases and J by 0 bases, and 14 bases separated the two germline ends. The CDR3 here is CATALAVSTDTQYF. The CDR3 DNA reads TGTGCCACCGCCCTAGCAGTTAGCACAGATACGCAGTATTTT.

The V and J genes are TRBV5-1 and TRBJ1-6; 8 nucleotides match TRBD1. This CDR3 region has 16 residues. The germline CDR1 and CDR2 sequences are SGHRS and YFSETQ. V was clipped by 0 bases and J by 12 bases; unmatched bases: 11. CDR3 protein: CASSLAATGVVRPLHF. CDR3 DNA: TGCGCCAGCAGCTTGGCCGCGACAGGGGTTGTTAGACCCCTCCACTTT.

This clonotype was seen only a few times. V gene TRBV10-2 combines with J gene TRBJ1-6; 9 positions agree with TRBD1. Looked up from germline, CDR1 is WSHSY and CDR2 is SAAADI. The V segment lost 7 bases and the J segment 9 bases; nucleotides outside the gene matches: 10. The CDR3 has 15 amino acids. CDR3 protein: CASTQGQGISSPLHF. DNA for the CDR3: TGCGCCAGCACGCAGGGACAGGGTATAAGTTCACCCCTCCACTTT.

Only a few counts were recorded for this clonotype. The chain joins TRBV23-1 to TRBJ1-1; 9 bases are a match to TRBD1. TRBV23-1 is an open reading frame, and its role is uncertain. Trimming removed 4 bases from V and 1 base from J; junction bases left unmatched: 7. The CDR3 consists of 16 residues. The chain's CDR3 is CASSPKTGGWNTEAFF. The DNA of the CDR3 is TGCGCCAGCAGTCCCAAGACAGGGGGATGGAACACTGAAGCTTTCTTT.

V and J are TRBV2 and TRBJ1-4; D gene ambiguous. Germline loops: CDR1 SNHLY, CDR2 FYNNEI. Trimming took off 7 bases at V and 1 base at J, with 16 bases between the two ends. The length of the CDR3 is 16 residues. The DNA of the CDR3 is TGTGCCAGCACCGCCCTTTTAGATATAACTAATGAAAAACTGTTTTTT. It codes for CASTALLDITNEKLFF.

The rearrangement joins TRBV11-1 to TRBJ2-1; TRBD2 agrees at 14 bases. Germline V gene lookup returns CDR1 SGHAT and CDR2 FQDESV (reference sequence). The CDR3 totals 21 residues. Germline trimming cut 4 bases from V and 2 bases from J; bases unmatched to any gene: 16. Here the CDR3 reads CASSSRGGGTSGGSAYNEQFF. In nucleotides, the CDR3 is TGTGCCAGCAGCTCCAGGGGCGGAGGGACTAGCGGGGGTTCGGCCTACAATGAGCAGTTCTTC. The full variable domain, its missing parts supplied by reference TRBV11-1 and TRBJ2-1, is EAEVAQSPRYKITEKSQAVAFWCDPISGHATLYWYRQILGQGPELLVQFQDESVVDDSQLPKDRFSAERLKGVDSTLKIQPAELGDSAMYLCASSSRGGGTSGGSAYNEQFFGPGTRLTVL.

This clonotype was seen more than once but under ten times. The genes are TRBV7-2 and TRBJ1-6; D uncertain. V lost 5 bases and J 0 bases, leaving 5 bases between the germline ends. Germline assignment: CDR1 SGHTA and CDR2 FQGNSA. This CDR3 is 14 amino acids long. Here the CDR3 DNA reads TGTGCCAGCAGCCTAAGCTCCTATAATTCACCCCTCCACTTT. Protein: CASSLSSYNSPLHF.

The gene calls are TRBV6-2 or TRBV6-3 and TRBJ1-1; no clear D. This CDR3 is 14 amino acids long. Trimming pared 7 bases from V and 0 bases from J, leaving 12 bases between. Looked up from germline, CDR1 is MNHEY and CDR2 is SVGEGT. For the CDR3, the DNA is TGTGCCAGCACAAAAGGTTGGATGAACACTGAAGCTTTCTTT. It encodes CASTKGWMNTEAFF.

In its sample, this clonotype was seen many times. The chain recombines TRBV7-9 with TRBJ1-3; 10 bases are a match to TRBD1. CDR3 size: 16 residues. The trim removed 4 bases at V and 4 bases at J, leaving 7 bases unmatched. Germline V lookup: CDR1 SEHNR, CDR2 FQNEAQ (reference sequence). The CDR3 region has the DNA TGTGCCAGCAGCTCGACAGGGGGCGCGTCGGGAAACACCATATATTTT. Protein: CASSSTGGASGNTIYF.

J is TRBJ2-3 and V is TRBV12-3 or TRBV12-4, with D perhaps TRBD2 (5 bases). This CDR3 has 13 amino acids. The germline V and J ends were trimmed by 5 bases and 2 bases, with 8 bases remaining between them. CDR3 in DNA: TGTGCCAGCAGTCAGCGGTTCACAGATACGCAGTATTTT. It specifies CASSQRFTDTQYF.

The chain uses TRBV2 and TRBJ2-7, with 7 bases lining up with TRBD2. CDR1 and CDR2 (germline): SNHLY, FYNNEI. The J segment lost 2 bases and the V segment lost 7 bases, leaving 8 bases of the junction unmatched. The CDR3 runs 14 residues. The CDR3 region has the DNA TGTGCCAGCAAGACTAGCCCTGAGACCTACGAGCAGTACTTC. This gives the protein CASKTSPETYEQYF.

The J gene is TRBJ2-2, the V gene TRBV4-3, with D perhaps TRBD2 (6 bases). From germline, CDR1 is LGHNA and CDR2 YSLEER. Between the trimmed V and J ends, which lost 0 bases and 6 bases, there was a span of 14 bases. The CDR3 sequence is 16 residues long. This CDR3 is CASSQDGGRRAGELFF. The CDR3 DNA sequence: TGCGCCAGCAGCCAAGATGGAGGGCGCAGGGCCGGGGAGCTGTTTTTT.

This clonotype has only a few counts. The chain links TRBV7-2 to TRBJ2-3, with TRBD1 matching 9 bases. Germline-derived CDR1 and CDR2 are SGHTA and FQGNSA. The trim removed 5 bases at V and 5 bases at J, leaving 8 bases unmatched. The CDR3 consists of 15 residues. CDR3 nucleotides: TGTGCCAGCAGCCCCACCGGGACAGGGAGAGATACGCAGTATTTT. Encoded protein: CASSPTGTGRDTQYF.

The sample holds a few counts of this clonotype. The chain has TRBV7-9 and TRBJ1-4; D perhaps matches TRBD1 (6 bases). Trimming stripped 6 bases from V and 7 bases from J, with 18 bases between. From germline, CDR1 is SEHNR and CDR2 FQNEAQ (reference sequence). The length of the CDR3 is 15 residues. The CDR3 DNA is TGTGCCAGCAGTCGGGATTGGGGGCATGGTGAAAAACTGTTTTTT. Its translation is CASSRDWGHGEKLFF.

The rearrangement links TRBV7-9 to TRBJ2-7; no definite D call. Germline V lookup: CDR1 SEHNR, CDR2 FQNEAQ (reference sequence). The CDR3 has 16 residues. V lost 1 base to trimming and J lost 0 bases, with 13 bases between them. CDR3: CASSLGLGSPSYEQYF. CDR3 coding DNA: TGTGCCAGCAGCTTAGGATTGGGGTCACCCTCCTACGAGCAGTACTTC.

This clonotype has just a few counts. The V gene is TRBV6-5, the J gene TRBJ2-2; the D gene could be TRBD1 or TRBD2 (5 bases each). Trimming shortened V by 8 bases and J by 2 bases, and 12 bases separated the two germline ends. CDR3 length: 14 amino acids. Germline lookup yields CDR1 MNHEY and CDR2 SVGAGI. DNA of the CDR3: TGTGCCAGCTGTTGGGGGAGAAACACCGGGGAGCTGTTTTTT. This sequence encodes CASCWGRNTGELFF.

This clonotype was recorded at least ten times. The CDR3 protein is CASSPPGRSYNEQFF. The CDR3 DNA follows: TGTGCCAGCAGCCCCCCGGGTCGCTCCTACAATGAGCAGTTCTTC. This chain links TRBV7-2 with TRBJ2-1; D not resolved. The CDR3 is 15 amino acids. The germline V gene encodes CDR1 SGHTA and CDR2 FQGNSA. Deletions cut 5 bases from V and 0 bases from J, with 11 bases between.

This clonotype came up a few times. The chain is built from TRBV20-1 and TRBJ2-4; D might be TRBD2 (6 bases). The germline V gene has CDR1 DFQATT and CDR2 SNEGSKA (reference sequence). The CDR3 is made up of 14 amino acids. Trimming pared 5 bases from V and 2 bases from J, leaving 13 bases between. CDR3 sequence: CSAGPRGSKNIQYF. DNA of the CDR3: TGCAGTGCTGGCCCCCGGGGGTCCAAAAACATTCAGTACTTC.

V and J are TRBV5-1 and TRBJ1-5; D gene ambiguous. V gave up 4 bases and J gave up 0 bases, with 11 bases separating them. This CDR3 spans 15 amino acids. The germline CDR1 and CDR2 sequences are SGHRS and YFSETQ. The CDR3 spells CASSMEPDSNQPQHF. In nucleotides, the CDR3 is TGCGCCAGCAGCATGGAACCCGATAGCAATCAGCCCCAGCATTTT.

This clonotype was seen a few times. The V call is TRBV12-3 or TRBV12-4, the J call TRBJ2-7, with D maybe TRBD2 (6 bases). V was cut by 1 base and J by 0 bases, with 13 bases left in between. The CDR3 spans 16 residues. In DNA form, the CDR3 reads TGTGCCAGCAGTTTAGGAGGTAGCGGAAGCTCCTACGAGCAGTACTTC. This encodes CASSLGGSGSSYEQYF.